This note documents a single TCR beta chain sequence. Its antigen is not yet known. No per-base quality is available; no much larger clone lies one base away. The data were obtained in a study of CD8 T cells in Susac syndrome (dated by TCRdb to the late 2010s). Describing the broader study: Among the sequenced Susac syndrome patients, about 6 had clinically active disease and 8 or 9 were in clinical remission. Clonality of the CD8+ T cell repertoire was compared between roughly eleven healthy donors, roughly 14 Susac syndrome patients and roughly 16 multiple sclerosis patients. Whether CD8+ T cell activation and differentiation in Susac syndrome was antigen driven was tested using repertoire sequencing. At blood withdrawal, Susac syndrome patients were therapy-naive, treated with corticosteroids (with IVIg additionally given to some), or treated with IVIg alone. Broader findings and caveats from the paper: In the total CD8+ and CD8+ TEMRA repertoires, sixteen and five Susac-specific public clones, respectively, were identified. The TCR sequencing and HLA analysis was acknowledged to have included a relatively small number of individuals. CD8+ repertoires in Susac syndrome showed clonal expansion, which was highest in CD8+ TEMRA cells and was greater in clinically active patients than in remitting patients.

RNA was extracted using the RNeasy kit, and roughly 0.5 to 1 microgram was reverse transcribed with random hexamers. TCR beta CDR3 regions were amplified with the immunoSEQ multiplex PCR assay covering 54 Vbeta and 13 Jbeta segments. To correct PCR amplification bias, a synthetic template baseline was used for both primer optimization and computational correction. The published analysis was carried out like this. Reads were annotated to V, D and J genes per IMGT and analyzed with immunoSEQ Analyzer, keeping only productive sequences. To calculate clonality, Shannon entropy was normalized by log2 of the number of productive unique sequences and then subtracted from one. For each patient and control, public and private clones were evaluated among the 100 most prevalent clones. Susac-specific clones were defined as absent from healthy and MS cohorts, over a thousand published viral clones and other ImmuneACCESS disease sequences. The raw public data were reprocessed by TCRdb itself: fastp quality trimming at Q25, MiXCR clonotype calling, in-frame beta chains only. Identical CDR3 protein sequences are pooled into one entry, listed with their most common genes and DNA. For this entry, the V and J calls and clone size follow TCRdb and not the study's own pipeline. The sample table lists some 130,000 distinct CDR3 sequences, 95% of them with a count of one. Of the sample, around 0.2% falls within the top ten clones.

Peripheral blood CD8+ and CD4+ T cells from healthy donors, Susac syndrome patients and multiple sclerosis patients were profiled using high-throughput TCR beta sequencing. Susac syndrome patients met recently defined diagnostic criteria for definite or probable disease. Bulk CD8+ and CD4+ T cells were purified by magnetic negative isolation, whereas CD8+ TEMRA cells were enriched by FACS. Blood was drawn into EDTA tubes, processed within 24 hours, and PBMCs were isolated by density gradient centrifugation. PBMCs intended for TCR sequencing were cryopreserved in liquid nitrogen and thawed later in a water bath at 37 degrees C. The sorted or isolated CD4+, CD8+ and CD8+ TEMRA cells reached a purity of at least 90%. V and J are trimmed by 5 bases and 2 bases, and the gene matches miss 5 bases of the junction. The CDR3 contains 14 residues, cysteine and phenylalanine counted. Left in the record is the CDR3 DNA by itself, 42 bases read in frame from the first base.

The sample taken for sequencing was CD8+ T cells from PBMCs. The sequence derives from a human donor with Susac syndrome. Recombination joined TRBV12-3 or TRBV12-4 with TRBJ2-5; TRBD1 aligns with 7 central bases. The bases read TGTGCCAGCAGTCGAGGGACAGTTCAAGAGACCCAGTACTTC. Its protein product is CASSRGTVQETQYF.